This paragraph reports one TCR beta chain. The record originates from a study of OX40 agonist ivuxolimab in advanced cancers. The repertoire was sequenced with immunoSEQ multiplex PCR; TCRdb's copy has only in-frame clones and lacks some. This table holds 39,000 or so clones, 89% found once. Germline V gene data show CDR1 as LNHDA and CDR2 as SQIVND (reference sequence). The CDR3 is 14 residues long. The V and J ends lost 5 bases and 2 bases respectively, with 10 bases between them. The material sequenced was CD4+ or CD8+ T cells sorted from blood, taken in a trial of the OX40 agonist ivuxolimab. This receptor was obtained from an adult with an advanced solid tumor such as melanoma, head and neck, liver or kidney cancer. The chain links TRBV19 to TRBJ1-5, with D perhaps matching TRBD1 (6 bases). Here the CDR3 DNA reads TGTGCCAGTAGTTCACAGGGAGGCAATCAGCCCCAGCATTTT. This codes for CASSSQGGNQPQHF.